Listed here are 15 T cell receptor beta chains from one sample, sequenced in a study of blood T cell repertoires in COVID-19. Assay used: immunoSEQ multiplex PCR; TCRdb lists only in-frame clones, some missing. The table lists under 200,000 clones, about 83% of them singletons, with around 20% in the top ten. The sample comprised peripheral blood. All receptors come from a woman between 70 and 85 years old who had recovered from COVID-19.

This rearrangement joins TRBV27 to TRBJ1-6; D gene unclear. Germline V gene lookup returns CDR1 MNHEY and CDR2 SMNVEV (reference sequence). Trimming pared 5 bases from V and 6 bases from J, leaving 14 bases between. The CDR3 length is 15 residues. This chain's CDR3 is CASSPRHRLNSPLHF. DNA of the CDR3: TGTGCCAGCAGTCCCAGACATCGGCTTAATTCACCCCTCCACTTT.

This chain joins TRBV25-1 and TRBJ1-2; 7 bases line up with TRBD1. This CDR3 has 12 amino acids. V was pared by 5 bases and J by 7 bases, with 4 bases of the junction left unmatched. In germline, CDR1 is MGHDK, CDR2 SYGVNS. The CDR3 is CASSRTGFGYTF. The DNA of the CDR3 is TGTGCCAGCAGTCGGACAGGCTTTGGCTACACCTTC.

The chain combines TRBV15 with TRBJ1-1; the D gene is possibly TRBD1 (5 bases). Germline CDR1 is LNHNV and CDR2 is YYDKDF (reference sequence). This CDR3 comprises 13 residues. The V end lost 3 bases, the J end lost 5 bases, and 10 bases lay between the germline ends. CDR3 DNA: TGTGCCACCAGCAGCCTCAGGGTAACTGAAGCTTTCTTT. The encoded protein is CATSSLRVTEAFF.

The CDR3 nucleotides are TGTGCCAGCAGCCCGAGGGCCGACAGGGTACGGCGTCATGGCTACACCTTC. It codes for CASSPRADRVRRHGYTF. The rearrangement joins TRBV5-6 to TRBJ1-2; 7 bases are shared with TRBD1. J was trimmed by 6 bases and V by 4 bases; bases with no gene match: 18. The germline CDR1 and CDR2 sequences are SGHDT and YYEEEE. The CDR3 length is 17 residues.

The V gene is TRBV9, the J gene TRBJ2-1, with a weak D call TRBD1 (5 bases). The CDR3 is 13 amino acids. V lost 4 bases, J lost 6 bases, and 11 bases lay in between. CDR1 and CDR2 (germline): SGDLS, YYNGEE. CDR3 loop: CASSPDIANEQFF. In nucleotides, the CDR3 is TGTGCCAGCAGCCCGGACATCGCCAATGAGCAGTTCTTC.

This clone occurred a few times. The J gene is TRBJ2-1, the V gene TRBV19, with 8 bases aligning to TRBD2. The CDR3 extends over 12 amino acids. With V trimmed by 6 bases and J by 10 bases, 5 bases remained unmatched. Germline CDR1 LNHDA, CDR2 SQIVND (reference sequence). CDR3 sequence reads: CASSPREGEQFF. Here the CDR3 DNA reads TGTGCCAGTAGCCCCCGGGAGGGAGAGCAGTTCTTC.

J is TRBJ2-6 and V is TRBV4-1, with D perhaps matching TRBD1 (6 bases). CDR1 MGHRA and CDR2 YSYEKL come from the germline V gene. This CDR3 contains 18 residues. V lost 1 base and J lost 0, with 13 bases in between. Written as DNA, the CDR3 is TGCGCCAGCAGCCAAGCACACAGGGAGAACTCTGGGGCCAACGTCCTGACTTTC. Protein sequence: CASSQAHRENSGANVLTF.

For the CDR3, the DNA is TGTGCCAGCAGCGTAGAAAGGAGCACCCACCGGAAGAATGAAAAACTGTTTTTT. Protein sequence: CASSVERSTHRKNEKLFF. The chain links TRBV9 to TRBJ1-4; D gene uncertain. The germline V gene has CDR1 SGDLS and CDR2 YYNGEE. Trimming shortened V by 0 bases and J by 5 bases, and 20 bases separated the two germline ends. This CDR3 has 18 residues.

The chain joins TRBV6-1 to TRBJ2-3; a possible D gene is TRBD2 (5 bases). Trimming shortened V by 2 bases and J by 10 bases, and 13 bases separated the two germline ends. Per the germline V gene, CDR1 is MNHNS and CDR2 is SASEGT. The CDR3 totals 13 residues. CDR3 sequence: CASSEHRLAPQYF. CDR3 nucleotide sequence: TGTGCCAGCAGTGAACATCGGCTAGCTCCGCAGTATTTT.

This chain joins TRBV11-3 and TRBJ2-7; D is unclear. CDR3 length: 12 amino acids. Germline V CDR1 and CDR2: SGHNT, YENEEA. Trimming pared 5 bases from V and 3 bases from J, leaving 8 bases between. The CDR3: CASSRDNYEQYF. The CDR3 nucleotides read TGTGCCAGCAGCCGCGATAACTACGAGCAGTACTTC.

This rearrangement joins TRBV5-1 to TRBJ2-2; TRBD2 is a possible D gene (7 bases). Trimming left V 4 bases short and J 3 bases short, with 16 bases between. CDR1 and CDR2 from the germline V gene are SGHRS and YFSETQ. The CDR3 is 16 amino acids. The CDR3 DNA sequence: TGCGCCAGCAGCCCGGAGGGGGGGTCGGACACCGGGGAGCTGTTTTTT. It yields the protein CASSPEGGSDTGELFF.

V and J are TRBV2 and TRBJ1-2; perhaps TRBD1 as D (6 bases). The CDR3 runs to 13 residues. Germline CDR1 is SNHLY and CDR2 is FYNNEI. Trimming pared 6 bases from V and 2 bases from J, leaving 10 bases between. CDR3 in amino acids: CASSVGQNYGYTF. The CDR3 nucleotides are TGTGCCAGCAGCGTCGGACAGAACTATGGCTACACCTTC.

The rearrangement uses TRBV27 and TRBJ2-5, with D possibly being TRBD1 (5 bases). V dropped 5 bases and J dropped 3 bases, with 19 bases sitting between them. The germline gives CDR1 MNHEY, CDR2 SMNVEV (reference sequence). The CDR3 contains 16 residues. CDR3 coding DNA: TGTGCCAGCAGTCCGATCCATTGGGGCCCCGAAGAGACCCAGTACTTC. Residues: CASSPIHWGPEETQYF.

CDR3: CASSQEGGTPGYTF. Here the CDR3 DNA reads TGCGCCAGCAGCCAAGAAGGCGGGACGCCTGGCTACACCTTC. The J gene is TRBJ1-2, the V gene TRBV4-3, with TRBD1 as a possible D gene (5 bases). There are 14 residues in the CDR3. V was pared by 0 bases and J by 7 bases, with 12 bases between. CDR1 is LGHNA, CDR2 YSLEER, per germline.

The gene calls are TRBV7-6 and TRBJ2-1; 11 bases map to TRBD1. The CDR3 runs to 15 residues. Germline CDR1 SGHVS, CDR2 FNYEAQ. V was clipped by 2 bases and J by 7 bases; unmatched bases: 4. Here the CDR3 reads CASSLRTGGLNEQFF. The CDR3 DNA follows: TGTGCCAGCAGCTTAAGGACAGGGGGCTTGAATGAGCAGTTCTTC.